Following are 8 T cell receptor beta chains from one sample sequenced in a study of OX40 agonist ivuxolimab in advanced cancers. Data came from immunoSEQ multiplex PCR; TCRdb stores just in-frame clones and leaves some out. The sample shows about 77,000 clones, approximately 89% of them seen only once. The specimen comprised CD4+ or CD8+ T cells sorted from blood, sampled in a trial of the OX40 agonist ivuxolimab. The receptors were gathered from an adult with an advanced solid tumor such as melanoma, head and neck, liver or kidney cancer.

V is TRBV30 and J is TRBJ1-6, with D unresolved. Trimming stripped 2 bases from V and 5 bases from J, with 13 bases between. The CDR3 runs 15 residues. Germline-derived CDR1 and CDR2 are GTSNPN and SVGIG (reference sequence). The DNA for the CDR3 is TGTGCCTGGAGTCTGACCGGGAATAATAATTCACCCCTCCACTTT. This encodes CAWSLTGNNNSPLHF.

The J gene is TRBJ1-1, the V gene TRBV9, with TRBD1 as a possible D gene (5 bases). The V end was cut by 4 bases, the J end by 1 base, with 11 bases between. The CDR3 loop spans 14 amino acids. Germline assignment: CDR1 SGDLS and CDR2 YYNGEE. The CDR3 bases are TGTGCCAGCAGCCCACAAACAGGGAACACTGAAGCTTTCTTT. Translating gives CASSPQTGNTEAFF.

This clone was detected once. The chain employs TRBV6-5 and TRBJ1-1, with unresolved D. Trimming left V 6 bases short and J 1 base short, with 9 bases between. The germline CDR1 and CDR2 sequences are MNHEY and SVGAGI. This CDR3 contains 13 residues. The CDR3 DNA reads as TGTGCCAGCAGCCTCGTTGGGAACACTGAAGCTTTCTTT. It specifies CASSLVGNTEAFF.

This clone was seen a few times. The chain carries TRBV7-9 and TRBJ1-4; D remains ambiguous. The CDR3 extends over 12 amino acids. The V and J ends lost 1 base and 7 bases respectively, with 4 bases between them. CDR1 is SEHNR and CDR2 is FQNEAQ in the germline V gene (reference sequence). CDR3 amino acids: CASSLEVEKLFF. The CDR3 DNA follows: TGTGCCAGCAGCTTAGAGGTTGAAAAACTGTTTTTT.

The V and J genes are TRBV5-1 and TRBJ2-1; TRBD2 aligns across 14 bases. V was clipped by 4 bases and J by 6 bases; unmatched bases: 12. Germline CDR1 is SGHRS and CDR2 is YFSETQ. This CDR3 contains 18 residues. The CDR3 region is CASSNRRGLAGVLNEQFF. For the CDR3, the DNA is TGCGCCAGCAGCAATCGCCGGGGACTAGCGGGGGTCCTCAATGAGCAGTTCTTC. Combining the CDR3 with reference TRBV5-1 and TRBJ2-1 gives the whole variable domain KAGVTQTPRYLIKTRGQQVTLSCSPISGHRSVSWYQQTPGQGLQFLFEYFSETQRNKGNFPGRFSGRQFSNSRSEMNVSTLELGDSALYLCASSNRRGLAGVLNEQFFGPGTRLTVL.

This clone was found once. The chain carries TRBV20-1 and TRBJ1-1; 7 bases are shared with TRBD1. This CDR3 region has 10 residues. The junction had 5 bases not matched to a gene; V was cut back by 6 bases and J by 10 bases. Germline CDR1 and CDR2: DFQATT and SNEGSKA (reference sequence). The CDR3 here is CSAGRDRAFF. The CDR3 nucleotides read TGCAGTGCCGGGCGGGACAGAGCTTTCTTT.

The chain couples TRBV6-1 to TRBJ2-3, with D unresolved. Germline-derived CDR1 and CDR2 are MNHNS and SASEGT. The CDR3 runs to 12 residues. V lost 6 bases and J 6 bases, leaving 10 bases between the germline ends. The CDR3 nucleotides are TGTGCCAGCAGCCCCATGGGGGATACGCAGTATTTT. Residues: CASSPMGDTQYF.

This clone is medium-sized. The CDR3 sequence: CAWTVTLSGSPLHF. CDR3 DNA: TGTGCCTGGACCGTGACTCTTTCGGGGTCACCCCTCCACTTT. The V call is TRBV30, the J call TRBJ1-6, with D unresolved. The germline gives CDR1 GTSNPN, CDR2 SVGIG (reference sequence). There are 14 residues in the CDR3. V lost 4 bases and J 10 bases, leaving 17 bases between the germline ends.